This T cell receptor (beta chain) emerged from a study of blood T cell repertoires in COVID-19. Study context: Sources were T cells, B-cell-depleted T cells, or PBMCs; the material itself was cDNA or gDNA.

The sample holds one count of this clone. In germline, CDR1 is KGHSH, CDR2 LQKENI. The CDR3 is made up of 15 amino acids. Trimming stripped 6 bases from V and 2 bases from J, with 13 bases between. Source study methods: Nucleated cell counts were estimated from reference gene primer amplification. TCRdb's table, derived via immunoSEQ multiplex PCR, lists solely in-frame clones and lacks some. V, J and clone size were drawn from that table, and D and trimming were deduced from the DNA. The sample records about 210,000 clones, 84% being singletons. This chain uses TRBV18 with TRBJ2-2; D might be TRBD2 (6 bases). Sequenced: peripheral blood. The receptor was derived from a woman aged 80 or older with COVID-19, enrolled during active disease. DNA of the CDR3: TGTGCCAGCTCGCCGGGACTGACTAACACCGGGGAGCTGTTTTTT. Amino acids: CASSPGLTNTGELFF.